The 3 T cell receptor beta chains below were found in one sample sequenced in a study of OX40 agonist ivuxolimab in advanced cancers. Assay: immunoSEQ multiplex PCR; the TCRdb copy retains only in-frame clones and omits some. The table shows some 77,000 clones, with about 92% occurring only once. Sequencing used CD4+ or CD8+ T cells sorted from blood, obtained in a trial of the OX40 agonist ivuxolimab. Receptors were obtained from an adult with an advanced solid tumor such as melanoma, head and neck, liver or kidney cancer.

This sequence joins TRBV15 and TRBJ1-3, with D uncertain. The length of the CDR3 is 14 residues. Trimming took off 1 base at V and 0 bases at J, with 4 bases between the two ends. Germline values: CDR1 LNHNV, CDR2 YYDKDF (reference sequence). CDR3 loop: CATSRVGSGNTIYF. CDR3 in DNA: TGTGCCACCAGCAGAGTCGGCTCTGGAAACACCATATATTTT.

The J gene is TRBJ2-4, the V gene TRBV5-1, with 7 positions matching TRBD1. The J segment lost 4 bases and the V segment lost 0 bases, leaving 7 bases of the junction unmatched. There are 16 residues in the CDR3. The V gene's germline CDR1 is SGHRS and CDR2 YFSETQ. The DNA for the CDR3 is TGCGCCAGCAGCTTGGCAGGAGGACAGGCTAAAAACATTCAGTACTTC. Protein sequence: CASSLAGGQAKNIQYF.

The chain joins TRBV27 to TRBJ1-5, with D tentatively TRBD1 (6 bases). The CDR3 extends over 14 amino acids. CDR1 is MNHEY, CDR2 SMNVEV, per germline (reference sequence). V was cut by 2 bases and J by 9 bases, with 14 bases left in between. CDR3 nucleotide sequence: TGTGCCAGCAGTTTACCAGGCCGAGGGGGGCCCCAGCATTTT. Translation: CASSLPGRGGPQHF.